Shown below are 27 T cell receptor beta chains from a single sample sequenced in a study of blood T cell repertoires in COVID-19. TCRdb keeps only in-frame clones here, not all; method: immunoSEQ multiplex PCR. Here the sample spans more than 140,000 clones, around 81% being singletons. Sequencing was performed on peripheral blood. Every receptor here comes from a human donor in a cohort sampled during active COVID-19.

The chain recombines TRBV6-5 with TRBJ2-3, with a weak D call TRBD1 (5 bases). Deletions cut 8 bases from V and 6 bases from J, with 15 bases between. This CDR3 spans 13 amino acids. CDR1 is MNHEY, CDR2 SVGAGI, per germline. The CDR3 loop reads CASSLTASDTQYF. CDR3 in DNA: TGTGCCAGCTCATTGACAGCTTCTGATACGCAGTATTTT.

The rearrangement joins TRBV5-1 to TRBJ1-4; D might be TRBD1 (6 bases). Per germline, CDR1 SGHRS and CDR2 YFSETQ. CDR3 length: 14 amino acids. V was shortened by 4 bases and J by 8 bases, with 15 bases between the two germline ends. The CDR3: CASSRQGRGEKLFF. The CDR3 region has the DNA TGCGCCAGCAGCCGGCAGGGGAGGGGCGAAAAACTGTTTTTT. Full variable domain (remainder filled in from reference TRBV5-1 and TRBJ1-4): KAGVTQTPRYLIKTRGQQVTLSCSPISGHRSVSWYQQTPGQGLQFLFEYFSETQRNKGNFPGRFSGRQFSNSRSEMNVSTLELGDSALYLCASSRQGRGEKLFFGSGTQLSVL.

This clone was recorded only once. The gene calls are TRBV28 and TRBJ2-5, with D maybe TRBD1 (6 bases). The CDR3 is 14 amino acids. Per germline, CDR1 MDHEN and CDR2 SYDVKM. Trimming took 7 bases from V and 2 from J, leaving 14 bases between them. This CDR3 is CASTRDTAQETQYF. The DNA for the CDR3 is TGTGCCAGCACTCGGGACACCGCACAAGAGACCCAGTACTTC.

The chain combines TRBV5-1 with TRBJ2-7; 7 positions agree with TRBD2. From germline, CDR1 is SGHRS and CDR2 YFSETQ. V dropped 1 base and J dropped 3; count of bases not matched to a gene: 4. The CDR3 totals 14 residues. The CDR3 DNA is TGCGCCAGCAGCTTGTCGGCTAGCGGCTACGAGCAGTACTTC. It is translated as CASSLSASGYEQYF.

The V and J genes are TRBV5-1 and TRBJ2-7, with unresolved D. V lost 0 bases and J 2 bases, leaving 9 bases between the germline ends. The germline CDR1 and CDR2 sequences are SGHRS and YFSETQ. This CDR3 is 14 amino acids long. CDR3 residues: CASSLVVAPYEQYF. CDR3 coding DNA: TGCGCCAGCAGCTTGGTTGTTGCGCCCTACGAGCAGTACTTC.

The chain joins TRBV19 to TRBJ1-5, with TRBD1 identical over 7 bases. The germline V gene has CDR1 LNHDA and CDR2 SQIVND (reference sequence). V lost 5 bases to trimming and J lost 7 bases; unmatched junction nucleotides: 17. The CDR3 covers 17 residues. The chain's CDR3 is CASSPPRAGGAGQPQHF. DNA for the CDR3: TGTGCCAGTAGTCCCCCAAGGGCAGGGGGAGCGGGCCAGCCCCAGCATTTT.

On this clone: Other nucleotide sequences from this sample produce the same CDR3. V usage is TRBV7-6 and J usage is TRBJ2-7; 8 nucleotides line up with TRBD2. Losses at the gene ends were 5 bases for V and 3 bases for J; bases not matched to a gene: 3. Germline V gene sequence: CDR1 SGHVS, CDR2 FNYEAQ. This CDR3 has 13 amino acids. CDR3 in amino acids: CASSPGTSYEQYF. The DNA for the CDR3 is TGTGCCAGCAGCCCGGGGACTAGCTACGAGCAGTACTTC. Full variable domain (missing parts from reference TRBV7-6 and TRBJ2-7): GAGVSQSPRYKVTKRGQDVALRCDPISGHVSLYWYRQALGQGPEFLTYFNYEAQQDKSGLPNDRFSAERPEGSISTLTIQRTEQRDSAMYRCASSPGTSYEQYFGPGTRLTVT.

V and J are TRBV6-5 and TRBJ2-7; D ambiguous. V lost 4 bases to trimming and J lost 4 bases, with 5 bases between them. CDR3 length: 11 amino acids. Germline CDR1 MNHEY, CDR2 SVGAGI. CDR3 nucleotides: TGTGCCAGCAGTTCTAATTACGAGCAGTACTTC. Translated: CASSSNYEQYF.

V is TRBV29-1 and J is TRBJ1-1; possible D gene TRBD1, 6 bases. This CDR3 is 13 amino acids long. Germline V CDR1 and CDR2: SQVTM, ANQGSEA. V was shortened by 4 bases and J by 1 base, with 10 bases between the two germline ends. The CDR3 is CSVGSGANTEAFF. The CDR3 bases are TGCAGCGTTGGATCAGGGGCGAACACTGAAGCTTTCTTT.

This clone was observed a few times. J is TRBJ2-3 and V is TRBV5-1, with 11 nucleotides matching TRBD2. The germline V gene has CDR1 SGHRS and CDR2 YFSETQ. The J segment lost 2 bases and the V segment lost 2 bases, leaving 4 bases of the junction unmatched. The CDR3 sequence is 16 residues long. The CDR3 DNA reads TGCGCCAGCAGCTTCCAACTAGCGGGAGCCACAGATACGCAGTATTTT. The encoded protein is CASSFQLAGATDTQYF. Together with reference TRBV5-1 and TRBJ2-3, the CDR3 gives the full variable domain: KAGVTQTPRYLIKTRGQQVTLSCSPISGHRSVSWYQQTPGQGLQFLFEYFSETQRNKGNFPGRFSGRQFSNSRSEMNVSTLELGDSALYLCASSFQLAGATDTQYFGPGTRLTVL.

The rearrangement links TRBV6-6 to TRBJ2-7; the D gene is possibly TRBD1 (6 bases). Germline values: CDR1 MNHNY, CDR2 SVGAGI (reference sequence). The V and J ends lost 7 bases and 0 bases respectively, with 16 bases between them. The CDR3 spans 15 residues. The CDR3 DNA sequence: TGTGCCAGCAACCGGGACACAGCCTCCTCCTACGAGCAGTACTTC. As protein: CASNRDTASSYEQYF.

This clone was found once. This chain connects TRBV5-1 to TRBJ2-1; 8 bases align to TRBD2. The CDR3 runs 14 residues. Germline V gene data show CDR1 as SGHRS and CDR2 as YFSETQ. Losses at the gene ends were 7 bases for V and 4 bases for J; bases not matched to a gene: 7. The CDR3 region has the DNA TGCGCCAGCCACCGGGGGGGGCAGTACAATGAGCAGTTCTTC. It codes for CASHRGGQYNEQFF.

The gene calls are TRBV5-1 and TRBJ2-3; possibly TRBD1 for D (6 bases). The CDR3 covers 17 residues. Deletions cut 1 base from V and 3 bases from J, with 18 bases between. Germline V lookup: CDR1 SGHRS, CDR2 YFSETQ. The CDR3 DNA follows: TGCGCCAGCAGCTTGTCCACTACAGGGAGTAGAACAGATACGCAGTATTTT. It is translated as CASSLSTTGSRTDTQYF.

The chain is built from TRBV5-1 and TRBJ2-4; possible D gene TRBD1, 5 bases. The germline V gene has CDR1 SGHRS and CDR2 YFSETQ. This CDR3 is 16 amino acids long. V lost 0 bases and J 8 bases, leaving 18 bases between the germline ends. This CDR3 is CASSLEGANGVDIQYF. Written as DNA, the CDR3 is TGCGCCAGCAGCTTGGAAGGGGCGAATGGTGTGGACATTCAGTACTTC. Based on the CDR3 plus reference TRBV5-1 and TRBJ2-4, the full variable domain is KAGVTQTPRYLIKTRGQQVTLSCSPISGHRSVSWYQQTPGQGLQFLFEYFSETQRNKGNFPGRFSGRQFSNSRSEMNVSTLELGDSALYLCASSLEGANGVDIQYFGAGTRLSVL.

In regard to this clone: Germline is not matched at one junction end, which may reflect a read error. The chain links TRBV7-7 to TRBJ2-3; 8 bases line up with TRBD2. CDR3 length equals 15 residues. Per the germline V gene, CDR1 is SSHAT and CDR2 is FNYEAQ (reference sequence). CDR3 amino acids: CASSLGLAYTDTQYF. CDR3 sequence (DNA): TGTGCTAGCAGCCTAGGACTAGCCTACACAGATACGCAGTATTTT.

To note about this clone: At one boundary the junction diverges from the germline segment, which might be a read error. The rearrangement links TRBV7-6 to TRBJ1-1; D is possibly TRBD1 (6 bases). Germline CDR1 is SGHVS and CDR2 is FNYEAQ. This CDR3 contains 13 residues. CDR3 protein: CASSLARGDEAFF. CDR3 bases: TGTGCCAGCAGCCTAGCCAGGGGCGATGAAGCTTTCTTT.

The V gene is TRBV24-1, the J gene TRBJ1-1, with 7 bases fitting TRBD1. The CDR3 runs to 13 residues. V lost 5 bases and J lost 4; bases outside the gene matches: 3. Germline-derived CDR1 and CDR2 are KGHDR and SFDVKD. The CDR3 bases are TGTGCCACCAGTGGGGCAGGGGGCACTGAAGCTTTCTTT. Translating gives CATSGAGGTEAFF.

The rearrangement links TRBV12-2 to TRBJ2-1; TRBD2, the table's D call, was not compared with the DNA. TRBV12-2 has pseudogene status. The CDR3 is 21 residues long. CDR3 sequence reads: CASRSLFGTSGRRGPYNEQFF. As DNA, the CDR3 is TGTGCAAGTCGCTCGTTATTCGGGACTAGCGGGAGAAGGGGGCCCTACAATGAGCAGTTCTTC.

The genes are TRBV29-1 and TRBJ2-5, with D hard to call. The CDR3 runs 13 residues. The V end lost 3 bases, the J end lost 5 bases, and 13 bases lay between the germline ends. Germline V gene data show CDR1 as SQVTM and CDR2 as ANQGSEA. This CDR3 reads CSVDASRAETQYF. CDR3 coding DNA: TGCAGCGTTGATGCATCTAGAGCTGAGACCCAGTACTTC.

The table lists this clone with a count of one. V and J are TRBV6-5 and TRBJ1-2; TRBD1 aligns across 7 bases. Germline trimming cut 7 bases from V and 4 bases from J; bases unmatched to any gene: 12. This CDR3 spans 15 amino acids. Germline lookup yields CDR1 MNHEY and CDR2 SVGAGI. CDR3 coding DNA: TGTGCCAGCAACCCCCGGGGACAGCGGAGCTATGGCTACACCTTC. Protein product: CASNPRGQRSYGYTF.

This chain connects TRBV5-1 to TRBJ1-4; tentatively, D is TRBD1 (5 bases). Deletions cut 0 bases from V and 3 bases from J, with 6 bases between. The CDR3 spans 14 residues. Germline CDR1 is SGHRS and CDR2 is YFSETQ. Here the CDR3 reads CASSLGQPNEKLFF. The CDR3 DNA is TGCGCCAGCAGCTTGGGACAGCCTAATGAAAAACTGTTTTTT.

This rearrangement joins TRBV7-9 to TRBJ2-5, with 10 bases matching TRBD2. This CDR3 spans 19 amino acids. Germline V gene data show CDR1 as SEHNR and CDR2 as FQNEAQ (reference sequence). J gave up 4 bases and V 1 base, and 15 bases lay outside the gene matches. The chain's CDR3 is CASSLVMGLAGVGRETQYF. DNA for the CDR3: TGTGCCAGCAGCTTAGTAATGGGTCTAGCGGGAGTAGGTCGAGAGACCCAGTACTTC.

This chain links TRBV7-8 with TRBJ2-3; TRBD2 aligns across 8 bases. From germline, CDR1 is SGHVS and CDR2 FQNEAQ. This CDR3 spans 16 amino acids. V was pared by 1 base and J by 3 bases, with 6 bases of the junction left unmatched. The DNA of the CDR3 is TGTGCCAGCAGCTTAGGCGGAGCGGGAGCTACAGATACGCAGTATTTT. Translated, it gives CASSLGGAGATDTQYF.

This clone was seen only once. The rearrangement uses TRBV27 and TRBJ1-3; D is unresolved. The CDR3 has 15 residues. Germline V gene data show CDR1 as MNHEY and CDR2 as SMNVEV (reference sequence). With 10 bases removed from V and 1 base from J, the gap between germline ends came to 17 bases. The CDR3 DNA follows: TGTGCCACCCGGGGATGGGGAGTATCTGGAAACACCATATATTTT. It codes for CATRGWGVSGNTIYF.

The J gene is TRBJ1-6, the V gene TRBV5-1; 8 nucleotides line up with TRBD1. In germline, CDR1 is SGHRS, CDR2 YFSETQ. The CDR3 spans 12 residues. With V trimmed by 9 bases and J by 8 bases, 4 bases remained unmatched. DNA of the CDR3: TGCGCCACCTCGACAGGGGATTCACCCCTCCACTTT. Protein: CATSTGDSPLHF.

This clone was counted only a few times. This sequence joins TRBV27 and TRBJ2-7; TRBD2 matches 12 bases. CDR3 length equals 16 residues. V was clipped by 3 bases and J by 3 bases; unmatched bases: 6. Germline CDR1 is MNHEY and CDR2 is SMNVEV (reference sequence). The CDR3 sequence: CASSLPSGRAVYEQYF. The CDR3 DNA reads as TGTGCCAGCAGTTTGCCTAGCGGGAGGGCCGTCTACGAGCAGTACTTC.

This clone was seen just once. The genes are TRBV19 and TRBJ1-2, with D hard to call. Trimming removed 9 bases from V and 8 bases from J, with 19 bases in between. From germline, CDR1 is LNHDA and CDR2 SQIVND (reference sequence). This CDR3 spans 13 amino acids. The CDR3 coding sequence is TGTGCCAGCACAGCCTCGGGAGTAAGAGGCTACACCTTC. Protein: CASTASGVRGYTF.